This TCR beta chain is from a study of shared clonotypes between healthy human individuals. Study observations and caveats: Clonotype sharing levels among donors were expected to vary with sequencing depth.

CDR3 length: 16 amino acids. In germline, CDR1 is SEHNR, CDR2 FQNEAQ (reference sequence). With 5 bases clipped from V and 4 bases from J, the junction kept 9 bases outside the gene matches. About this clone: Its matching antigen is unknown.

As handled by the study authors: Filtering differed because ImmunoSEQ produced junction-only sequences that carried no quality scores. The data were produced by immunoSEQ multiplex PCR, yet TCRdb's version contains in-frame clones alone and is incomplete. V, J and clone size derive from that table, while D and trimming were established from the DNA sequence. The repertoire holds nearly 500,000 clones, with less than 80% as singletons. This chain links TRBV7-9 with TRBJ2-1; 9 bases agree with TRBD1. This clonotype originated in a woman aged 40 to 50 in good health. Some clones in this sample may be carry-over from other donors' samples. Sequencing was performed on PBMCs. The CDR3 spells CASSPFLGQGYNEQFF. The CDR3 bases are TGTGCCAGCAGCCCTTTTTTGGGACAGGGATACAATGAGCAGTTCTTC. Looking up the rest from reference TRBV7-9 and TRBJ2-1 gives the full variable domain: DTGVSQNPRHKITKRGQNVTFRCDPISEHNRLYWYRQTLGQGPEFLTYFQNEAQLEKSRLLSDRFSAERPKGSFSTLEIQRTEQGDSAMYLCASSPFLGQGYNEQFFGPGTRLTVL.